This TCR beta chain was recovered during a study of shared clonotypes between healthy human individuals. Broader study findings: For naive CD4 cells, roughly 5% of clonotypes were shared across a handful of donors. Enrolling few donors narrowed the genetic and exposure-history diversity that was represented.

This clone has more than one count but fewer than ten. Its antigen is undetermined. Trimming took 7 bases from V and 2 from J, leaving 14 bases between them. This CDR3 is 14 amino acids long. CDR1 SNHLY and CDR2 FYNNEI come from the germline V gene. Study processing details: Filtering of immunoSEQ junctional sequences could not match full-length read filtering. Data came from immunoSEQ multiplex PCR; TCRdb stores just in-frame clones and leaves some out. V, J and clone size were drawn from that table, and D and trimming were deduced from the DNA. The sample has some 790,000 clones; 55% to 75% are singletons.

This chain connects TRBV2 to TRBJ2-5; D is undetermined. The origin of this receptor is a woman under 40 in good health. The specimen sequenced was memory CD4+ T cells sorted from blood. This sample's subset: CD45RA-negative fraction. CDR3 in DNA: TGTGCCAGCATCCGCTCCCATACGCAAGAGACCCAGTACTTC. Amino acid sequence: CASIRSHTQETQYF.